Listed here are 2 T cell receptor beta chains from one sample, sequenced in a study of cytomegalovirus exposure and HLA in healthy donors. The repertoire was sequenced with immunoSEQ multiplex PCR; TCRdb's copy has only in-frame clones and lacks some. The sample yields 150,000 to 200,000 clones, around 87% seen once. Material for sequencing was PBMCs. The receptors were gathered from a young woman in good health and CMV-seronegative.

Remarks on this clone: The junction shows a germline mismatch at one end, possibly a read error. The J gene is TRBJ2-7, the V gene TRBV4-1; the D gene is possibly TRBD1 (5 bases). The CDR3 length is 13 residues. The germline gives CDR1 MGHRA, CDR2 YSYEKL. DNA of the CDR3: TGCGCCAGCAGCCAGACCTATAATAGGGGAATCGACTTC. It translates to CASSQTYNRGIDF.

The chain employs TRBV6-5 and TRBJ2-7; 13 bases are a match to TRBD2. Germline V lookup: CDR1 MNHEY, CDR2 SVGAGI. The CDR3 has 15 amino acids. The V gene end was trimmed by 6 bases and the J gene end by 3 bases; junction bases not matched to a gene: 5. CDR3 sequence: CASSPGLAGNYEQYF. In nucleotides, the CDR3 is TGTGCCAGCAGCCCGGGACTAGCGGGGAACTACGAGCAGTACTTC.